This TCR beta chain was captured in a study of regulatory T cells in long-lasting Graves disease. The study's findings and limits: There was favoring of TRBV28, TRBJ1-2 and TRBJ2-5 in persistent disease.

The time point: newly diagnosed GD, antithyroid drugs for less than 3 months. Extracted PBMC RNA gave rise to the TCR library. In each case, Graves' disease was diagnosed per American Thyroid Association guidelines. This clonotype was counted at least ten times. What it recognizes is unknown. This CDR3 comprises 13 residues. Germline V gene data show CDR1 as SGHTA and CDR2 as FQGNSA. Trimming took off 2 bases at V and 0 bases at J, with 4 bases between the two ends. Investigators prepared the TCR beta libraries by applying iRepertoire HTBI primers and Arm-PCR of CDR3 regions. MiXCR, applied by TCRdb to the multiplex PCR reads, yields one record per CDR3 protein. The sample consists of approximately 350,000 distinct CDR3 sequences, 10% to 15% of them appearing once. This sample was also put to use in a study of T cells in Graves' hyperthyroidism and ophthalmopathy. As reported in that work: Researchers defined stable Graves' hyperthyroidism as no ophthalmopathy progression within 18 months.

This TCR derives from a young woman with Graves disease. The chain recombines TRBV7-2 with TRBJ2-5; no firm D call. The specimen comprised peripheral blood mononuclear cells (PBMCs), sampled at new diagnosis, from a patient treated with antithyroid drugs. CDR3 sequence reads: CASSLSYQETQYF. The CDR3 nucleotides are TGTGCCAGCAGCTTATCCTACCAAGAGACCCAGTACTTC.